This T cell receptor beta chain was captured by sequencing in a study of T cells in Graves' hyperthyroidism and ophthalmopathy. In this sample, this clonotype turned up a few times. Germline assignment: CDR1 MNHEY and CDR2 SVGEGT. This CDR3 comprises 14 residues. V lost 6 bases and J lost 2; bases outside the gene matches: 7. From RNA transcripts, TCR beta CDR3 regions were amplified. TCR CDR3 regions were first amplified by RT-PCR with HTBI primers. TCRdb ran MiXCR on the multiplex PCR reads and lists one entry per CDR3 protein. The data contain about 640,000 distinct CDR3 sequences, around 15% of them singletons.

V and J are TRBV6-2 or TRBV6-3 and TRBJ2-7; 7 bases are shared with TRBD1. The sequenced sample was blood. The clonotype originates from a woman in her 50s with Graves' ophthalmopathy. CDR3 DNA: TGTGCCAGCAGCCGACCGGGACAGACCTACGAGCAGTACTTC. It specifies CASSRPGQTYEQYF.